The 21 T cell receptor beta chains presented below share a single source sample, sequenced in a study of blood T cell repertoires in COVID-19. Sequenced by immunoSEQ multiplex PCR; TCRdb stores in-frame clones only, minus some. The data show 300,000 to 400,000 clones, about nine tenths seen once. Sequenced material: PBMCs or T cells enriched from blood (not recorded which). The receptors derive from a man aged 60 to 75 who had recovered from COVID-19.

The V and J genes are TRBV2 and TRBJ2-2; perhaps TRBD1 as D (6 bases). The length of the CDR3 is 15 residues. The V gene's germline CDR1 is SNHLY and CDR2 FYNNEI. With 4 bases removed from V and 6 bases from J, the gap between germline ends came to 15 bases. CDR3 DNA: TGTGCCAGCAGTGTACAGGGAGTTGTTGCCGGGGAGCTGTTTTTT. Translated, it gives CASSVQGVVAGELFF. Together with reference TRBV2 and TRBJ2-2, the CDR3 gives the full variable domain: EPEVTQTPSHQVTQMGQEVILRCVPISNHLYFYWYRQILGQKVEFLVSFYNNEISEKSEIFDDQFSVERPDGSNFTLKIRSTKLEDSAMYFCASSVQGVVAGELFFGEGSRLTVL.

The CDR3 here is CASSYGGENTEAFF. CDR3 DNA sequence: TGTGCCAGCAGTTACGGGGGGGAGAACACTGAAGCTTTCTTT. V is TRBV6-5 and J is TRBJ1-1; TRBD1 might be the D (5 bases). The V end was cut by 2 bases, the J end by 1 base, with 8 bases between. This CDR3 contains 14 residues. CDR1 MNHEY and CDR2 SVGAGI come from the germline V gene.

This clone was observed a single time. CDR3 sequence reads: CATSDARGSGTEAFF. CDR3 sequence (DNA): TGTGCCACCAGTGATGCCAGGGGTTCCGGCACTGAAGCTTTCTTT. The chain is built from TRBV24-1 and TRBJ1-1; D might be TRBD1 (6 bases). The CDR3 has 15 amino acids. Germline V gene sequence: CDR1 KGHDR, CDR2 SFDVKD. Trimming shortened V by 3 bases and J by 4 bases, and 14 bases separated the two germline ends.

This clone was counted once. The rearrangement uses TRBV19 and TRBJ2-3; weak D call: TRBD2 (6 bases). The CDR3 extends over 16 amino acids. The V and J ends lost 6 bases and 0 bases respectively, with 16 bases between them. CDR1 and CDR2 (germline): LNHDA, SQIVND (reference sequence). CDR3 DNA: TGTGCCAGTAGCCTAGAGCGGGTACCTAGCACAGATACGCAGTATTTT. Its translation: CASSLERVPSTDTQYF.

The chain is built from TRBV28 and TRBJ1-3, with D perhaps TRBD1 (5 bases). This CDR3 contains 18 residues. Trimming cost V 4 bases and J 0 bases, with 19 bases left between them. Per germline, CDR1 MDHEN and CDR2 SYDVKM. CDR3 in amino acids: CASSSPGFGGISGNTIYF. The DNA for the CDR3 is TGTGCCAGCAGTTCCCCTGGGTTTGGGGGGATCTCTGGAAACACCATATATTTT.

This chain uses TRBV4-3 with TRBJ2-3; the D is unclear. The V end lost 4 bases, the J end lost 1 base, and 15 bases lay between the germline ends. The CDR3 totals 16 residues. The germline V gene encodes CDR1 LGHNA and CDR2 YSLEER. CDR3 DNA: TGCGCCAGCAGCCTTACTACCCAAATGGGCACAGATACGCAGTATTTT. Translation: CASSLTTQMGTDTQYF.

This chain links TRBV5-1 with TRBJ1-1; tentatively, D is TRBD1 (6 bases). Trimming stripped 4 bases from V and 2 bases from J, with 9 bases between. The germline V gene encodes CDR1 SGHRS and CDR2 YFSETQ. The CDR3 length is 13 residues. The CDR3 nucleotides read TGCGCCAGCAGCCGGGGGGCTAACACTGAAGCTTTCTTT. It codes for CASSRGANTEAFF.

The chain employs TRBV5-1 and TRBJ1-4; no reliable D call. The CDR3 totals 16 residues. Per the germline V gene, CDR1 is SGHRS and CDR2 is YFSETQ. Trimming stripped 3 bases from V and 4 bases from J, with 16 bases between. CDR3 nucleotides: TGCGCCAGCAGCTCTCAGGACTCGCGAATTAATGAAAAACTGTTTTTT. Protein product: CASSSQDSRINEKLFF. The whole variable domain, filled in from reference TRBV5-1 and TRBJ1-4, reads KAGVTQTPRYLIKTRGQQVTLSCSPISGHRSVSWYQQTPGQGLQFLFEYFSETQRNKGNFPGRFSGRQFSNSRSEMNVSTLELGDSALYLCASSSQDSRINEKLFFGSGTQLSVL.

This clone has more than one count but fewer than ten. This chain links TRBV4-3 with TRBJ1-5, with D unclear. The CDR3 length is 15 residues. V gave up 0 bases and J gave up 3 bases, with 9 bases separating them. Germline V CDR1 and CDR2: LGHNA, YSLEER. The CDR3, as DNA: TGCGCCAGCAGCCAAGAATCACCAGACAATCAGCCCCAGCATTTT. Amino acids: CASSQESPDNQPQHF.

This clone was seen more than once but under ten times. The rearrangement uses TRBV5-5 and TRBJ2-7; TRBD1 agrees at 9 bases. CDR3 size: 14 residues. Germline-derived CDR1 and CDR2 are SGHKS and YYEKEE (reference sequence). Germline trimming cut 2 bases from V and 6 bases from J; bases unmatched to any gene: 6. The CDR3 region is CASSFRTGVTEQYF. The CDR3 region has the DNA TGTGCCAGCAGCTTCCGGACAGGGGTGACCGAGCAGTACTTC.

The chain recombines TRBV30 with TRBJ2-4; possible D gene TRBD2, 5 bases. Germline loops: CDR1 GTSNPN, CDR2 SVGIG (reference sequence). With 2 bases removed from V and 1 base from J, the gap between germline ends came to 18 bases. The CDR3 consists of 17 residues. The CDR3 region has the DNA TGTGCCTGGAGTAATGACCCTTTGAGGGTGGCCAAAAACATTCAGTACTTC. This codes for CAWSNDPLRVAKNIQYF.

J is TRBJ1-5 and V is TRBV20-1, with 7 bases identical to TRBD1. The length of the CDR3 is 18 residues. The germline V gene has CDR1 DFQATT and CDR2 SNEGSKA (reference sequence). Unmatched junction bases numbered 19, after V lost 3 bases and J lost 5 bases. Written as DNA, the CDR3 is TGCAGTGCTAGTCGCCTCGGACAGGCCCGGTCAGGGGATCAGCCCCAGCATTTT. This sequence encodes CSASRLGQARSGDQPQHF.

This rearrangement joins TRBV19 to TRBJ2-3; D may be TRBD2 (6 bases). The CDR3 runs to 14 residues. Germline CDR1 LNHDA, CDR2 SQIVND (reference sequence). The V end was cut by 3 bases, the J end by 3 bases, with 10 bases between. The CDR3 coding sequence is TGTGCCAGTAGTATGTATGCGGGGACAGATACGCAGTATTTT. This translates into CASSMYAGTDTQYF.

The CDR3 nucleotides are TGTGCCACCAGTGATCGCAGGGTAGGAGAAGAGACCCAGTACTTC. Amino acid sequence: CATSDRRVGEETQYF. The gene calls are TRBV24-1 and TRBJ2-5, with D perhaps matching TRBD1 (5 bases). The V end was cut by 3 bases, the J end by 3 bases, with 13 bases between. CDR1 and CDR2 from the germline V gene are KGHDR and SFDVKD. The CDR3 consists of 15 residues.

The rearrangement uses TRBV12-2 and TRBJ1-2; the table's D call TRBD1 went unverified against the DNA. TRBV12-2 is reported as a pseudogene. The CDR3 loop spans 16 amino acids. The CDR3 DNA is TGTGCAAGTCGCCCACACCACCCTACAGGGACGGCTGGCTACACCTTC. Encoded protein: CASRPHHPTGTAGYTF.

The chain employs TRBV28 and TRBJ2-7; 11 nucleotides line up with TRBD1. The CDR3 extends over 16 amino acids. Germline trimming cut 5 bases from V and 2 bases from J; bases unmatched to any gene: 8. Germline-derived CDR1 and CDR2 are MDHEN and SYDVKM. The CDR3 sequence is CASSPRGTGGAYEQYF. Written as DNA, the CDR3 is TGTGCCAGCAGTCCTCGAGGGACAGGGGGGGCCTACGAGCAGTACTTC.

This chain connects TRBV20-1 to TRBJ2-5, with a possible D match to TRBD2 (6 bases). This CDR3 has 18 amino acids. Germline values: CDR1 DFQATT, CDR2 SNEGSKA (reference sequence). With 3 bases removed from V and 4 bases from J, the gap between germline ends came to 27 bases. The CDR3 loop reads CSASGLQGWDSRGETQYF. The DNA of the CDR3 is TGCAGTGCTAGTGGGCTTCAGGGTTGGGACTCCCGAGGAGAGACCCAGTACTTC.

The chain links TRBV5-1 to TRBJ2-5; TRBD1 matches 9 bases. The CDR3 spans 14 residues. Germline CDR1 reads SGHRS; CDR2 reads YFSETQ. The ends lost 5 bases at V and 7 bases at J; junction bases unmatched: 9. This chain's CDR3 is CASRVTGGLGTQYF. The CDR3 DNA sequence: TGCGCCAGCAGGGTGACAGGGGGATTGGGGACCCAGTACTTC.

In DNA, the CDR3 is TGTGCCAGCAGTGCCTTGCGACTAGCGGGTTTCTTC. This codes for CASSALRLAGFF. The rearrangement joins TRBV2 to TRBJ2-1; TRBD2 agrees at 10 bases. This CDR3 region has 12 residues. V was clipped by 4 bases and J by 16 bases; unmatched bases: 7. Germline assignment: CDR1 SNHLY and CDR2 FYNNEI.

The V and J genes are TRBV18 and TRBJ2-7, with TRBD1 identical over 7 bases. Looked up from germline, CDR1 is KGHSH and CDR2 is LQKENI. The CDR3 is 13 amino acids. The V segment lost 4 bases and the J segment 7 bases; nucleotides outside the gene matches: 7. The CDR3 DNA reads TGTGCCAGCTCACAGACAGGGTCCTCGGAGCAGTACTTC. This sequence encodes CASSQTGSSEQYF.

The rearrangement links TRBV19 to TRBJ2-1; D not resolved. V was shortened by 6 bases and J by 5 bases, with 5 bases between the two germline ends. CDR1 LNHDA and CDR2 SQIVND come from the germline V gene (reference sequence). The CDR3 consists of 11 residues. CDR3 amino acids: CASRLNNEQFF. CDR3 in DNA: TGTGCCAGTAGACTAAACAATGAGCAGTTCTTC. The whole variable domain, remainder taken from reference TRBV19 and TRBJ2-1, is DGGITQSPKYLFRKEGQNVTLSCEQNLNHDAMYWYRQDPGQGLRLIYYSQIVNDFQKGDIAEGYSVSREKKESFPLTVTSAQKNPTAFYLCASRLNNEQFFGPGTRLTVL.